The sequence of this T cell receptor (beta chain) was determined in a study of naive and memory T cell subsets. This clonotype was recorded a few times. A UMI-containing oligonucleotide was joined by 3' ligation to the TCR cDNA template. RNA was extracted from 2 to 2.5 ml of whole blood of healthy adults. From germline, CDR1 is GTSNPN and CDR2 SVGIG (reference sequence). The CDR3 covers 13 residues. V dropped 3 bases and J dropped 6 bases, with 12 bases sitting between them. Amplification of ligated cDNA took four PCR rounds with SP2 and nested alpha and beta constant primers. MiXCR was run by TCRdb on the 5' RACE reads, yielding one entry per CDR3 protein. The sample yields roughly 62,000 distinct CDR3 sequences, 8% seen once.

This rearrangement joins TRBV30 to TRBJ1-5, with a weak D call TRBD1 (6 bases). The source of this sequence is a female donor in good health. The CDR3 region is CAWSVEGGQPQHF. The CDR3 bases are TGTGCCTGGAGCGTAGAGGGGGGTCAGCCCCAGCATTTT.